This T cell receptor beta chain is drawn from a study of metastatic and nonmetastatic thyroid tumors. Study-level background: The authors compared repertoires across blood and tumor or nodule tissue from malignant and benign thyroid patients.

Patients were all untreated before their thyroid surgery. This CDR3 comprises 19 residues. V was clipped by 6 bases and J by 0 bases, with 24 bases between them. Germline-derived CDR1 and CDR2 are MNHEY and SVGEGT. Using MiXCR, TCRdb reanalyzed the PCR reads. The table has roughly 36,000 clones, 25% to 30% seen once. The receptor was isolated from a female donor with papillary thyroid cancer or a benign thyroid nodule (not recorded which). Some clones in this sample may be carry-over from other donors' samples. Material: blood. The chain joins TRBV6-2 or TRBV6-3 to TRBJ1-5; D call uncertain. In DNA, the CDR3 is TGTGCCAGCAGACGAATTTTGTCGGCATTGGGGTATAGCAATCAGCCCCAGCATTTT. It translates to CASRRILSALGYSNQPQHF.